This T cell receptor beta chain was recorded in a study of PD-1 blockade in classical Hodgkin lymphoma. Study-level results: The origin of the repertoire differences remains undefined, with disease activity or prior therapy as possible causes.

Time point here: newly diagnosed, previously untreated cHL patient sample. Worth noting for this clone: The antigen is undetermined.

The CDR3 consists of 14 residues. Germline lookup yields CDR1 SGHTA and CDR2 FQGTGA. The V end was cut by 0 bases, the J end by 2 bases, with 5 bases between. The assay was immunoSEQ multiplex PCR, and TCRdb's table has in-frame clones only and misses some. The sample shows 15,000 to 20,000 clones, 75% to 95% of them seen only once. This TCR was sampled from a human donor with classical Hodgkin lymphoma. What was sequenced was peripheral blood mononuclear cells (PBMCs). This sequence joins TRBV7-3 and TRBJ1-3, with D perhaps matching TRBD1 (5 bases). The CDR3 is CASSLTGAGNTIYF. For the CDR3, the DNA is TGTGCCAGCAGCTTAACAGGGGCTGGAAACACCATATATTTT.